The T cell receptor beta chain described here comes from a study of T cells in Graves' hyperthyroidism and ophthalmopathy. Amplified TCR beta CDR3 regions came from RNA transcripts. HTBI primers were the set used in a first-round RT-PCR of the TCR CDR3. Using its own MiXCR run on the multiplex PCR reads, TCRdb lists one record per CDR3 protein. Here the sample spans around 600,000 distinct CDR3 sequences, about 14% being singletons. This clonotype was observed a few times. V lost 5 bases and J lost 0; bases outside the gene matches: 9. The CDR3 sequence is 17 residues long. Looked up from germline, CDR1 is MDHEN and CDR2 is SYDVKM. Ophthalmopathy patients showed a Clinical Activity Score of at least 3, NOSPECS grade of at least 4 and duration under 3 months.

Sample: blood. The chain uses TRBV28 and TRBJ1-4; 7 bases align to TRBD1. The receptor's source is a woman aged 45 to 65 with Graves' ophthalmopathy. CDR3 bases: TGTGCCAGCAGTCCCCGACAGGGTAAAACAACTAATGAAAAACTGTTTTTT. This sequence encodes CASSPRQGKTTNEKLFF.